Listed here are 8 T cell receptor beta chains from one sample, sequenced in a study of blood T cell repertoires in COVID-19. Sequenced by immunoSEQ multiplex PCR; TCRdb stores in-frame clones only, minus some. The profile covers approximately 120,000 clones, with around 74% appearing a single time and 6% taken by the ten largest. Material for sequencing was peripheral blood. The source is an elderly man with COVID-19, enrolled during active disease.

The CDR3 region is CASSPPRGPPYEQYF. For the CDR3, the DNA is TGTGCCAGTAGCCCCCCTAGAGGGCCGCCCTACGAGCAGTACTTC. This chain joins TRBV19 and TRBJ2-7, with a tentative D call TRBD2 (5 bases). Trimming removed 6 bases at V and 2 bases at J, with 17 bases between. This CDR3 comprises 15 residues. Germline V gene sequence: CDR1 LNHDA, CDR2 SQIVND (reference sequence). Supplemented by reference TRBV19 and TRBJ2-7, the full variable domain reads DGGITQSPKYLFRKEGQNVTLSCEQNLNHDAMYWYRQDPGQGLRLIYYSQIVNDFQKGDIAEGYSVSREKKESFPLTVTSAQKNPTAFYLCASSPPRGPPYEQYFGPGTRLTVT.

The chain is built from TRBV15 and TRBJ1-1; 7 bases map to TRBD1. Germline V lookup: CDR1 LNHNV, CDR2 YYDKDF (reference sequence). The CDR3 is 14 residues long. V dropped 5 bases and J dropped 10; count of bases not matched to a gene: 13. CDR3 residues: CATSLRTTGRGAFF. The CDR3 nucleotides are TGTGCCACCAGCTTACGAACGACAGGGCGGGGAGCTTTCTTT.

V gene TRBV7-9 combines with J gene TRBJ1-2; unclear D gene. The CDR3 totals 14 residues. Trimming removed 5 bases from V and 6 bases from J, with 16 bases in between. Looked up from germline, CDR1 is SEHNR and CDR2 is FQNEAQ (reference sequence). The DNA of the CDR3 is TGTGCCAGCAGCCCCAAAGTGCCCTCTAATGGCTACACCTTC. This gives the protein CASSPKVPSNGYTF.

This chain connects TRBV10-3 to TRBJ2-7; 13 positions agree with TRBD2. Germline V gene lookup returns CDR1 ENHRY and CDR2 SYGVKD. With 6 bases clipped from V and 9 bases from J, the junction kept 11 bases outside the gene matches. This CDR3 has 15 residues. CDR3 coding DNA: TGTGCCATCAGCACTACACAGACTAGCGGGAGGTGGCAGTACTTC. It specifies CAISTTQTSGRWQYF.

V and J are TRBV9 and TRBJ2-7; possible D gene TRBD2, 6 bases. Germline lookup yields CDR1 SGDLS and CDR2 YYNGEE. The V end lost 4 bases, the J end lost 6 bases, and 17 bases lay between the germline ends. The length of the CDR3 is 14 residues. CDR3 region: CASSPGLPLSEQYF. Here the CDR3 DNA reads TGTGCCAGCAGCCCGGGACTTCCTCTAAGCGAGCAGTACTTC.

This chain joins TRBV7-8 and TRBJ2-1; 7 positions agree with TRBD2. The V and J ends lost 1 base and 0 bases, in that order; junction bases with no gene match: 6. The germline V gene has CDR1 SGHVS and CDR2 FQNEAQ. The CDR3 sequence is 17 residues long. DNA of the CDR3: TGTGCCAGCAGCTTAGTGGTGGGAGGGCCCTCCTACAATGAGCAGTTCTTC. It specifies CASSLVVGGPSYNEQFF.

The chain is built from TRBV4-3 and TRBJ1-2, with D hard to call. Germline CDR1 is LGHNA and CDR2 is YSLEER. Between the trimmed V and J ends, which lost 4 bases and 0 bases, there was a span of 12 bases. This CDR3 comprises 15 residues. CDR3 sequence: CASSPGKVANYGYTF. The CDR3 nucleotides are TGCGCCAGCAGCCCCGGGAAAGTTGCTAACTATGGCTACACCTTC.

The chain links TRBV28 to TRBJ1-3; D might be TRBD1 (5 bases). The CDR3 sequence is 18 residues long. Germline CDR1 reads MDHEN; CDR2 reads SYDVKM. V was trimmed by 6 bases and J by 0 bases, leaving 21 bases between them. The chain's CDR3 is CASSPRFSGVSSGNTIYF. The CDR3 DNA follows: TGTGCCAGCAGCCCGAGGTTTTCGGGGGTCAGCTCTGGAAACACCATATATTTT.